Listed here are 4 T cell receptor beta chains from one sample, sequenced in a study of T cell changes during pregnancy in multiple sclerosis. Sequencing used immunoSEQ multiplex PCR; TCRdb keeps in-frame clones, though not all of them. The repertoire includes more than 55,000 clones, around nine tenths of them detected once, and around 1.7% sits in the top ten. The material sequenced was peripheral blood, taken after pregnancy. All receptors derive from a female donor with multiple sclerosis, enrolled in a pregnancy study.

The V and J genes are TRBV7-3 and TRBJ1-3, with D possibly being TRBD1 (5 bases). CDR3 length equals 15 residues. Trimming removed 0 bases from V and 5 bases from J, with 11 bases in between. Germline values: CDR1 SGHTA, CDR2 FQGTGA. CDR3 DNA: TGTGCCAGCAGCTTAACGTCAGGGCAGAGAAACACCATATATTTT. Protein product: CASSLTSGQRNTIYF.

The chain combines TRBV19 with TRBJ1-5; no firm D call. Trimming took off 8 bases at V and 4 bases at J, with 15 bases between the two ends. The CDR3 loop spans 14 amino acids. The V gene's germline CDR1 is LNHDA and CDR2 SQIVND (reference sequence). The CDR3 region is CASSGGRLNQPQHF. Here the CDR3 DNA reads TGTGCCAGTTCCGGAGGACGGCTTAATCAGCCCCAGCATTTT.

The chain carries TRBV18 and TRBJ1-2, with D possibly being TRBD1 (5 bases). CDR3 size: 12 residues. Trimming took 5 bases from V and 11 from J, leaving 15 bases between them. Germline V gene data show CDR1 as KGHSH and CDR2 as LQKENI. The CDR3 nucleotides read TGTGCCAGCTCATCCAGATCCCAGGGATACACCTTC. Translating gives CASSSRSQGYTF.

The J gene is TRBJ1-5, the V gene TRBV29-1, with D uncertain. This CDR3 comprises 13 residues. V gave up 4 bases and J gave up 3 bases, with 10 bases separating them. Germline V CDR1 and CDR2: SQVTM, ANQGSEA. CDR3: CSVGWAYNQPQHF. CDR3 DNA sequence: TGCAGCGTTGGGTGGGCATACAATCAGCCCCAGCATTTT.